Below, 32 T cell receptor beta chains from the same sample are listed, as sequenced in a study of cytomegalovirus exposure and HLA in healthy donors (dated by TCRdb to between 2016 and 2019). The library was obtained by the immunoSEQ multiplex PCR assay. The multiplex PCR relied on a mix of 60 forward primers for TCR Vbeta segments and 13 reverse primers for TCR Jbeta segments. TCRdb retrieved this table from immuneACCESS and kept in-frame rearrangements only. Not all clones are present; in checked studies, unresolved V genes account for under half, and no reason is known for the remainder. The sample data list nearly 110,000 clones, and more than 60% of these were observed just once. 2.5% of the sample lies in the top ten. Input material: PBMCs. The receptor source for this set is a man in his forties in good health and CMV-seronegative.

The sample holds a few counts of this clone. The V call is TRBV5-1, the J call TRBJ2-3; TRBD2 matches 8 bases. Germline CDR1 is SGHRS and CDR2 is YFSETQ. Germline trimming cut 3 bases from V and 3 bases from J; bases unmatched to any gene: 6. The CDR3 length is 15 residues. CDR3 protein: CASSSYSGETDTQYF. The CDR3 nucleotides read TGCGCCAGCAGCTCTTATAGCGGGGAAACAGATACGCAGTATTTT.

The J gene is TRBJ2-7, the V gene TRBV5-1, with TRBD2 as a possible D gene (7 bases). The CDR3 is 14 residues long. From germline, CDR1 is SGHRS and CDR2 YFSETQ. Trimming took 1 base from V and 3 from J, leaving 11 bases between them. CDR3 amino acids: CASSLTGGRYEQYF. As DNA, the CDR3 is TGCGCCAGCAGCTTGACGGGGGGCCGCTACGAGCAGTACTTC. The full variable domain, its missing parts supplied by reference TRBV5-1 and TRBJ2-7, is KAGVTQTPRYLIKTRGQQVTLSCSPISGHRSVSWYQQTPGQGLQFLFEYFSETQRNKGNFPGRFSGRQFSNSRSEMNVSTLELGDSALYLCASSLTGGRYEQYFGPGTRLTVT.

The chain combines TRBV4-2 with TRBJ2-7, with 10 bases aligning to TRBD2. V shed 1 base and J 6 bases; nucleotides not matched to a gene: 12. Germline V lookup: CDR1 LGHNA, CDR2 YNFKEQ. The CDR3 sequence is 17 residues long. CDR3 in DNA: TGTGCCAGCAGCCAAGTTGGGGCTAGCGGGGGACTGGGCGAGCAGTACTTC. Translation gives CASSQVGASGGLGEQYF.

The V call is TRBV19, the J call TRBJ2-6, with TRBD2 identical over 9 bases. CDR3 length: 21 amino acids. CDR1 is LNHDA, CDR2 SQIVND, per germline (reference sequence). The V gene end was trimmed by 3 bases and the J gene end by 0 bases; junction bases not matched to a gene: 15. The CDR3 DNA reads TGTGCCAGTAGTATGAAGGGATCAGCGGGGGGTCCCTTCTCTGGGGCCAACGTCCTGACTTTC. Its translation: CASSMKGSAGGPFSGANVLTF.

This chain connects TRBV5-6 to TRBJ2-7; 7 bases are a match to TRBD2. Germline lookup yields CDR1 SGHDT and CDR2 YYEEEE. The CDR3 is 15 residues long. Trimming removed 4 bases from V and 1 base from J; junction bases left unmatched: 8. CDR3 DNA sequence: TGTGCCAGCAGCCCAACCTGGGGGGGATCCTACGAGCAGTACTTC. It yields the protein CASSPTWGGSYEQYF.

The J gene is TRBJ2-2, the V gene TRBV29-1; possibly TRBD2 for D (6 bases). The germline V gene encodes CDR1 SQVTM and CDR2 ANQGSEA. CDR3 size: 14 residues. V lost 4 bases and J 6 bases, leaving 15 bases between the germline ends. The CDR3: CSVGRDPNAGELFF. Here the CDR3 DNA reads TGCAGCGTTGGGCGGGACCCAAATGCCGGGGAGCTGTTTTTT.

The chain has TRBV9 and TRBJ2-2, with 7 bases identical to TRBD1. The CDR3 is 15 amino acids. J lost 3 bases, V lost 2 bases, and 4 bases had no gene match. CDR1 is SGDLS, CDR2 YYNGEE, per germline. In nucleotides, the CDR3 is TGTGCCAGCAGCGTGCGACAGGGAGACACCGGGGAGCTGTTTTTT. This encodes CASSVRQGDTGELFF. The entire variable domain, with the rest obtained from reference TRBV9 and TRBJ2-2, is as follows: DSGVTQTPKHLITATGQRVTLRCSPRSGDLSVYWYQQSLDQGLQFLIQYYNGEERAKGNILERFSAQQFPDLHSELNLSSLELGDSALYFCASSVRQGDTGELFFGEGSRLTVL.

The V gene is TRBV7-9, the J gene TRBJ2-7; TRBD1 matches at 7 bases. CDR3 length: 16 amino acids. Germline CDR1 and CDR2: SEHNR and FQNEAQ (reference sequence). Losses at the gene ends were 1 base for V and 1 base for J; bases not matched to a gene: 7. CDR3 in amino acids: CASSLEETGQSYEQYF. Written as DNA, the CDR3 is TGTGCCAGCAGCTTAGAGGAGACAGGGCAGTCCTACGAGCAGTACTTC.

The chain has TRBV6-5 and TRBJ1-1; TRBD1 is a possible D gene (6 bases). V was shortened by 2 bases and J by 7 bases, with 14 bases between the two germline ends. The CDR3 sequence is 14 residues long. The germline CDR1 and CDR2 sequences are MNHEY and SVGAGI. CDR3 residues: CASSYLARGGEAFF. CDR3 in DNA: TGTGCCAGCAGTTACCTAGCCAGGGGTGGTGAAGCTTTCTTT.

The chain has TRBV29-1 and TRBJ1-5; 10 bases align to TRBD1. Germline lookup yields CDR1 SQVTM and CDR2 ANQGSEA. The CDR3 consists of 14 residues. Trimming took 4 bases from V and 7 from J; bases not matched to a gene: 7. DNA for the CDR3: TGCAGCGTTGCCAGGGACAGGGGAGGACAGCCCCAGCATTTT. This gives the protein CSVARDRGGQPQHF.

CDR3 residues: CASSLGASGLTDTQYF. The DNA of the CDR3 is TGTGCCAGCAGCTTAGGGGCTAGCGGGCTCACAGATACGCAGTATTTT. J is TRBJ2-3 and V is TRBV7-2; 8 bases align to TRBD2. J lost 2 bases, V lost 1 base, and 5 bases had no gene match. Looked up from germline, CDR1 is SGHTA and CDR2 is FQGNSA. The CDR3 has 16 residues.

Concerning this clone itself: The sample contains more than one DNA sequence encoding this CDR3. The chain employs TRBV27 and TRBJ1-1, with 7 positions matching TRBD1. CDR3 length: 16 amino acids. The germline V gene encodes CDR1 MNHEY and CDR2 SMNVEV (reference sequence). The V segment lost 1 base and the J segment 1 base; nucleotides outside the gene matches: 6. CDR3 region: CASSLFRGLANTEAFF. The CDR3 DNA is TGTGCCAGCAGTTTATTCAGGGGGTTAGCGAACACTGAAGCTTTCTTT.

The genes are TRBV25-1 and TRBJ2-1; TRBD2 aligns across 9 bases. The CDR3 length is 14 residues. V was clipped by 6 bases and J by 9 bases; unmatched bases: 9. Germline-derived CDR1 and CDR2 are MGHDK and SYGVNS. CDR3 nucleotide sequence: TGTGCCAGCAGAGGGGGAAGCGGGGGGCGTGAGCAGTTCTTC. This translates into CASRGGSGGREQFF.

The CDR3 is CASSNLAGGRNEQFF. For the CDR3, the DNA is TGTGCCAGTAGTAATCTAGCGGGGGGGCGCAATGAGCAGTTCTTC. This sequence joins TRBV19 and TRBJ2-1, with 12 positions matching TRBD2. Unmatched junction bases numbered 4, after V lost 4 bases and J lost 6 bases. The CDR3 is made up of 15 amino acids. Germline CDR1 LNHDA, CDR2 SQIVND (reference sequence). Full variable domain (rest looked up from reference TRBV19 and TRBJ2-1): DGGITQSPKYLFRKEGQNVTLSCEQNLNHDAMYWYRQDPGQGLRLIYYSQIVNDFQKGDIAEGYSVSREKKESFPLTVTSAQKNPTAFYLCASSNLAGGRNEQFFGPGTRLTVL.

V and J are TRBV6-6 and TRBJ1-5; D call uncertain. Germline-derived CDR1 and CDR2 are MNHNY and SVGAGI (reference sequence). This CDR3 is built from 16 residues. V was pared by 0 bases and J by 3 bases, with 12 bases between. CDR3: CASSYSSREDNQPQHF. As DNA, the CDR3 is TGTGCCAGCAGTTACTCGAGCCGGGAGGACAATCAGCCCCAGCATTTT.

V is TRBV19 and J is TRBJ2-2, with 11 nucleotides matching TRBD2. The V segment lost 6 bases and the J segment 4 bases; nucleotides outside the gene matches: 7. CDR3 length: 16 amino acids. Looked up from germline, CDR1 is LNHDA and CDR2 is SQIVND (reference sequence). The CDR3, as DNA: TGTGCCAGTAGGATTTTAGCGGGGGGGCTCACCGGGGAGCTGTTTTTT. Protein: CASRILAGGLTGELFF. The full variable domain, its missing parts supplied by reference TRBV19 and TRBJ2-2, is DGGITQSPKYLFRKEGQNVTLSCEQNLNHDAMYWYRQDPGQGLRLIYYSQIVNDFQKGDIAEGYSVSREKKESFPLTVTSAQKNPTAFYLCASRILAGGLTGELFFGEGSRLTVL.

In this sample, this clone turned up once. V usage is TRBV7-6 and J usage is TRBJ2-7, with TRBD2 as a possible D gene (6 bases). Germline V CDR1 and CDR2: SGHVS, FNYEAQ. V was clipped by 5 bases and J by 0 bases, with 11 bases between them. The CDR3 spans 14 residues. DNA for the CDR3: TGTGCCAGCAGCCGTATGGGGGGCTCCTACGAGCAGTACTTC. This sequence encodes CASSRMGGSYEQYF.

The chain uses TRBV7-8 and TRBJ2-3; D not resolved. From germline, CDR1 is SGHVS and CDR2 FQNEAQ. This CDR3 has 15 residues. With 3 bases removed from V and 2 bases from J, the gap between germline ends came to 12 bases. The CDR3 reads CASSFARVATDTQYF. As DNA, the CDR3 is TGTGCCAGCAGCTTCGCACGGGTTGCCACAGATACGCAGTATTTT.

The genes are TRBV13 and TRBJ2-7; TRBD2 matches 8 bases. Per the germline V gene, CDR1 is PRHDT and CDR2 is FYEKMQ (reference sequence). The CDR3 is 14 amino acids. V lost 0 bases to trimming and J lost 3 bases; unmatched junction nucleotides: 1. The CDR3 reads CASSLGGGVYEQYF. DNA for the CDR3: TGTGCCAGCAGCTTAGGCGGGGGGGTCTACGAGCAGTACTTC.

This clone was recorded only once. The sample carries other DNA sequences with the same CDR3. This chain uses TRBV18 with TRBJ2-3, with D maybe TRBD1 (6 bases). The length of the CDR3 is 13 residues. Trimming removed 3 bases at V and 6 bases at J, with 10 bases between. The V gene's germline CDR1 is KGHSH and CDR2 LQKENI. CDR3 DNA: TGTGCCAGCTCACCCGGCCAGGGGGATACGCAGTATTTT. As protein: CASSPGQGDTQYF.

This clone was seen a single time. V gene TRBV7-8 combines with J gene TRBJ2-5, with 10 bases that match TRBD2. The germline gives CDR1 SGHVS, CDR2 FQNEAQ. Trimming cost V 3 bases and J 3 bases; bases outside gene matches: 7. The length of the CDR3 is 16 residues. In nucleotides, the CDR3 is TGTGCCAGCAGCTTCTTAGCGGGGGGCAGGGAAGAGACCCAGTACTTC. This sequence encodes CASSFLAGGREETQYF.

The table lists this clone with a few counts. The chain links TRBV19 to TRBJ2-1; 8 bases align to TRBD1. The CDR3 covers 17 residues. V was clipped by 4 bases and J by 7 bases; unmatched bases: 15. Per germline, CDR1 LNHDA and CDR2 SQIVND (reference sequence). CDR3 amino acids: CASSTRDRNFLRNEQFF. CDR3 bases: TGTGCCAGTAGTACCCGGGACAGGAATTTTTTGAGGAATGAGCAGTTCTTC. The variable domain in full, completed from reference TRBV19 and TRBJ2-1, reads DGGITQSPKYLFRKEGQNVTLSCEQNLNHDAMYWYRQDPGQGLRLIYYSQIVNDFQKGDIAEGYSVSREKKESFPLTVTSAQKNPTAFYLCASSTRDRNFLRNEQFFGPGTRLTVL.

The chain combines TRBV18 with TRBJ1-1; TRBD1 aligns across 8 bases. Germline V gene lookup returns CDR1 KGHSH and CDR2 LQKENI. The CDR3 has 19 residues. V trimming: 2 bases; J trimming: 0 bases; junction bases outside the gene matches: 14. The DNA of the CDR3 is TGTGCCAGCTCACCAGGTGGGTGGACAGGGACCGTAGTGAACACTGAAGCTTTCTTT. This translates into CASSPGGWTGTVVNTEAFF.

This clone was seen a few times. V usage is TRBV7-6 and J usage is TRBJ2-5; D possibly corresponds to TRBD2 (6 bases). CDR3 size: 16 residues. Between the trimmed V and J ends, which lost 5 bases and 5 bases, there was a span of 21 bases. Looked up from germline, CDR1 is SGHVS and CDR2 is FNYEAQ. This chain's CDR3 is CASSASTGGRRETQYF. In DNA form, the CDR3 reads TGTGCCAGCAGCGCAAGTACCGGGGGACGTCGGGAGACCCAGTACTTC.

The gene calls are TRBV6-5 and TRBJ1-6, with TRBD1 matching over 7 bases. The V gene end was trimmed by 5 bases and the J gene end by 15 bases; junction bases not matched to a gene: 13. The V gene's germline CDR1 is MNHEY and CDR2 SVGAGI. The CDR3 consists of 14 residues. The CDR3 sequence is CASSRTGSDRFLHF. CDR3 coding DNA: TGTGCCAGCAGTCGGACAGGATCGGATCGTTTCCTCCACTTT.

This clone appeared a few times. The chain carries TRBV6-1 and TRBJ2-5; no clear D. CDR1 is MNHNS and CDR2 is SASEGT in the germline V gene. V was pared by 5 bases and J by 5 bases, with 6 bases between. This CDR3 is 11 amino acids long. This CDR3 is CASSYGETQYF. CDR3 sequence (DNA): TGTGCCAGCAGTTACGGGGAGACCCAGTACTTC.

This clone has just one count. This sequence joins TRBV21-1 and TRBJ1-3. TRBV21-1 is listed as a pseudogene. The CDR3 has 18 amino acids. CDR3 in amino acids: CASSKAVWCKSSGNTIYF. The CDR3 bases are TGTGCCAGCAGCAAAGCTGTGTGGTGCAAGAGCTCTGGAAACACCATATATTTT.

The chain couples TRBV4-1 to TRBJ1-5; D is perhaps TRBD1 (5 bases). Trimming shortened V by 0 bases and J by 5 bases, and 11 bases separated the two germline ends. This CDR3 spans 15 amino acids. Germline V CDR1 and CDR2: MGHRA, YSYEKL. The CDR3 is CASSQEGGFYQPQHF. The CDR3 DNA reads as TGCGCCAGCAGCCAAGAGGGGGGGTTCTATCAGCCCCAGCATTTT.

J is TRBJ2-1 and V is TRBV7-8, with TRBD2 identical over 15 bases. With 5 bases clipped from V and 9 bases from J, the junction kept 14 bases outside the gene matches. The CDR3 length is 18 residues. Germline loops: CDR1 SGHVS, CDR2 FQNEAQ. CDR3 loop: CASSPLPPRTSGGGEQFF. In DNA, the CDR3 is TGTGCCAGCAGCCCCCTCCCCCCTAGGACTAGCGGGGGGGGTGAGCAGTTCTTC.

This clone is a singleton in its sample. The genes are TRBV9 and TRBJ2-1; D perhaps matches TRBD2 (5 bases). CDR1 is SGDLS and CDR2 is YYNGEE in the germline V gene. This CDR3 is 20 amino acids long. Trimming stripped 4 bases from V and 9 bases from J, with 35 bases between. As DNA, the CDR3 is TGTGCCAGCAGCTCAAGTAGCGCCCTAGACTCCGTGCCCCGGCTAGGTGAGCAGTTCTTC. This translates into CASSSSSALDSVPRLGEQFF.

On this clone itself: The identical CDR3 is also encoded by other nucleotide sequences in the sample. The V call is TRBV11-2, the J call TRBJ2-3, with a possible D match to TRBD2 (6 bases). The CDR3 extends over 14 amino acids. Germline CDR1 and CDR2: SGHAT and FQNNGV. V lost 5 bases and J lost 5, with 14 bases in between. CDR3 loop: CASSLRLVQDTQYF. Written as DNA, the CDR3 is TGTGCCAGCAGCCTAAGACTAGTCCAAGATACGCAGTATTTT.

In its sample, this clone was seen once. The gene calls are TRBV6-1 and TRBJ1-1; TRBD1 is a possible D gene (6 bases). The CDR3 contains 15 residues. Germline CDR1 MNHNS, CDR2 SASEGT. V dropped 8 bases and J dropped 3 bases, with 19 bases sitting between them. The CDR3 DNA follows: TGTGCCAGCTCTTATCGCTTACAGGGCGACACTGAAGCTTTCTTT. Amino acids: CASSYRLQGDTEAFF.